Listed here is a single T cell receptor (beta chain). Repertoires were generated with immunoSEQ multiplex PCR, while TCRdb's copy carries only in-frame clones and drops some. Of fewer than 200,000 clones listed, around 90% are singletons. The V gene end was trimmed by 4 bases and the J gene end by 6 bases; junction bases not matched to a gene: 7. Germline V gene lookup returns CDR1 SGHRS and CDR2 YFSETQ. The CDR3 is made up of 14 amino acids. The sample is drawn from a study of blood T cell repertoires in COVID-19. The sequencing sample was made of peripheral blood. V usage is TRBV5-1 and J usage is TRBJ2-7; 10 bases fit TRBD2. The TCR sequence derives from a man aged 55 to 69 with acute or convalescent COVID-19. The CDR3 sequence: CASSPAGTSAEQYF. DNA for the CDR3: TGCGCCAGCAGCCCAGCCGGGACTAGCGCCGAGCAGTACTTC.